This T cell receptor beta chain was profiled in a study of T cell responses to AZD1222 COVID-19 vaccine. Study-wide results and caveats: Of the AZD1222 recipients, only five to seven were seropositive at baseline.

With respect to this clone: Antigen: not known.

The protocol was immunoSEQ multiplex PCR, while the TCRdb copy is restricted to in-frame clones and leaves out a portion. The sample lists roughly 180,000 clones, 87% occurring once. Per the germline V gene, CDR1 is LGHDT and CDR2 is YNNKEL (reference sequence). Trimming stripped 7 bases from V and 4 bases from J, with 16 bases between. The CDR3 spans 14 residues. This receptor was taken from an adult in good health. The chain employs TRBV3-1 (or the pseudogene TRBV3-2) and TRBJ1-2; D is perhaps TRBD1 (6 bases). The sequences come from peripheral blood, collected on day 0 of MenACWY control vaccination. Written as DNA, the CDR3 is TGTGCCAGCACCCTAACCGGGGGGGCCTATGGCTACACCTTC. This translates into CASTLTGGAYGYTF.